The present T cell receptor (beta chain) was sequenced within a study of T cell changes during pregnancy in multiple sclerosis. Here immunoSEQ multiplex PCR was the method, and the copy in TCRdb shows in-frame clones only, minus some. The repertoire holds some 64,000 clones, 92% seen once, with roughly 1.5% in the top ten. This TCR derives from a female donor with multiple sclerosis, enrolled in a pregnancy study. Sequencing was performed on peripheral blood, taken after pregnancy.

The CDR3 loop is CASSERDTGELFF. CDR3 DNA: TGTGCCAGCAGTGAGAGGGACACCGGGGAGCTGTTTTTT. The chain uses TRBV6-4 and TRBJ2-2, with a weak D call TRBD2 (5 bases). The CDR3 loop spans 13 amino acids. V was clipped by 3 bases and J by 3 bases, with 5 bases between them. Germline V gene data show CDR1 as MRHNA and CDR2 as SNTAGT.